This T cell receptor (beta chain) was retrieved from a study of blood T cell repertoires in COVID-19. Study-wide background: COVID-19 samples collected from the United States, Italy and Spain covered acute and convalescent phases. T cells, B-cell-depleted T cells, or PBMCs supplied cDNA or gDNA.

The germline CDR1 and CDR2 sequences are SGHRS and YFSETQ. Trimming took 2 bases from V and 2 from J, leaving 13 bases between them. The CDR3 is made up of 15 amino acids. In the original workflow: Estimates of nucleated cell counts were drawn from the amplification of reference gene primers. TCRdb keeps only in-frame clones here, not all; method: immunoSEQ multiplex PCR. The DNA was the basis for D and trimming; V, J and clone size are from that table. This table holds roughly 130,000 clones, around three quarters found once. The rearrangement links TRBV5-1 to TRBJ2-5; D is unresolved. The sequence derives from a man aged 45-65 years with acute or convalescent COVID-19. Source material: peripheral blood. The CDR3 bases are TGCGCCAGCAGCTTACTACCTGCCCCACAAGAGACCCAGTACTTC. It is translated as CASSLLPAPQETQYF.